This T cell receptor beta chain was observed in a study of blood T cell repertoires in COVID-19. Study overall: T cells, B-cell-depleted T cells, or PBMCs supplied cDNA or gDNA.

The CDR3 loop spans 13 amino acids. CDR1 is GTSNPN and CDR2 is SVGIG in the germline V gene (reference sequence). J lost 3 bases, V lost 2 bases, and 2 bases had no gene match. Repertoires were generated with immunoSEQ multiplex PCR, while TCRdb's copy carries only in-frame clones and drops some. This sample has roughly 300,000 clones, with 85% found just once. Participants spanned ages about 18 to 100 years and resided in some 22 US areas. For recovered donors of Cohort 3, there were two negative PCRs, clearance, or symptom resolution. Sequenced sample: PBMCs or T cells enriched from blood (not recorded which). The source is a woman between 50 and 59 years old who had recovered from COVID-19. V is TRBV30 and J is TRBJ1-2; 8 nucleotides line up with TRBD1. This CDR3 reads CAWSSQGDYGYTF. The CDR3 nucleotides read TGTGCCTGGAGTTCACAGGGGGACTATGGCTACACCTTC. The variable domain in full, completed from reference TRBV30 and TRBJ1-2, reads SQTIHQWPATLVQPVGSPLSLECTVEGTSNPNLYWYRQAAGRGLQLLFYSVGIGQISSEVPQNLSASRPQDRQFILSSKKLLLSDSGFYLCAWSSQGDYGYTFGSGTRLTVV.